These T cell receptor beta chains were read from a single sample in a study of cytomegalovirus exposure and HLA in healthy donors. Generated by immunoSEQ multiplex PCR, the TCRdb table keeps only in-frame clones and is missing some. The table lists 150,000 or so clones, under 80% of them singletons, with roughly 2% in the top ten. Specimen: PBMCs. The source of these receptors is a female donor in good health and CMV-seronegative. Both conserved end residues are part of each CDR3. A D gene is named only where the DNA matches it firmly. Size is omitted from some rows. Given values are once, few, many or a class for expanded clones.

>TRBJ2-2|NA|TRBV10-3|once
TGTGCCATCAGTGACCCCCGAGTCACCAGCGACGGGGAGCTGTTTTTT
CAISDPRVTSDGELFF
>TRBJ1-3|TRBD1|TRBV5-1|NA
TGCGCCAGCAGCTTGCCCTTGACAGGGGACTCTGGAAACACCATATATTTT
CASSLPLTGDSGNTIYF
>TRBJ2-2|NA|TRBV10-3|NA
TGTGCCATCAGTCTCTCAGGGCCCGGGGAGCTGTTTTTT
CAISLSGPGELFF
>TRBJ1-2|NA|TRBV5-1|NA
TGCGCCAGCAGCGATCCGGACACTTACCACGGCTACACCTTC
CASSDPDTYHGYTF
>TRBJ2-6|NA|TRBV30|NA
TGTGCCTGGAGCCGCGGGGAAACCGGGGCCAACGTCCTGACTTTC
CAWSRGETGANVLTF
>TRBJ1-1|NA|TRBV30|NA
TGTGCCTGGTCCCGGGGAACTGAAGCTTTCTTT
CAWSRGTEAFF
>TRBJ2-3|TRBD1|TRBV6-6|NA
TGTGCCAGCAACCCAGGGGGTAGGACAGATACGCAGTATTTT
CASNPGGRTDTQYF
>TRBJ2-3|NA|TRBV5-4|NA
TGTGCCAGCAGCCCCCGTGGAGGGGTGAGCACAGATACGCAGTATTTT
CASSPRGGVSTDTQYF
>TRBJ1-2|NA|TRBV7-8|NA
TGTGCCAGCAGCTTAGTCGCCGGACAGACAAACTATGGCTACACCTTC
CASSLVAGQTNYGYTF
>TRBJ2-2|TRBD1|TRBV10-1|NA
TGCGCCAGCAGTGAAAGGACAGGGTATTCCGGGGAGCTGTTTTTT
CASSERTGYSGELFF
>TRBJ2-5|TRBD2|TRBV29-1|NA
TGCAGCGCACTCCAGACGGGGAGGGAGCAGTACTTC
CSALQTGREQYF
>TRBJ2-1|TRBD2|TRBV18|NA
TGTGCCAGCTCACCATTAGACTTAGGACTAGTATACAATGAGCAGTTCTTC
CASSPLDLGLVYNEQFF
>TRBJ2-2|TRBD1|TRBV2|few
TGTGCCAGCAGTGAAGGGCCAGGGGGAACCGGGGAGCTGTTTTTT
CASSEGPGGTGELFF
>TRBJ1-1|NA|TRBV7-8|NA
TGTGCCAGCAGCTTTGGGGGCATGAACACTGAAGCTTTCTTT
CASSFGGMNTEAFF
>TRBJ1-1|NA|TRBV30|NA
TGTGCCTGGAGTGTACGCGGAAACACTGAAGCTTTCTTT
CAWSVRGNTEAFF
>TRBJ1-1|NA|TRBV2|NA
TGTGCCAGCAGTGTGGGCAGGAGGGGCACTGAAGCTTTCTTT
CASSVGRRGTEAFF
>TRBJ2-1|TRBD1|TRBV6-5|NA
TGTGCCAGCAGTACGGGACAGGCTCGCAATAAGCAGTTCTTC
CASSTGQARNKQFF
>TRBJ1-2|TRBD1|TRBV7-3|NA
TGTGCCAGCAGCGCTGAACAGGGGAATGGCTACACCTTC
CASSAEQGNGYTF
>TRBJ2-2|NA|TRBV7-9|NA
TGTGCCAGCAGCCCCGAGAGGACCGGGGAGCTGTTTTTT
CASSPERTGELFF
>TRBJ1-2|NA|TRBV13|NA
TGTGCCAGCAGCACCGGGACAAACTATGGCTACACCTTC
CASSTGTNYGYTF
>TRBJ2-5|NA|TRBV6-5|few
TGTGCCAGCAGTTACTTGGGGAGGGGGTCAGAGACCCAGTACTTC
CASSYLGRGSETQYF
>TRBJ2-7|NA|TRBV25-1|NA
TGTGCCAGCAGTGAATTACAGGGTCGCGAGCAGTACTTC
CASSELQGREQYF
>TRBJ2-2|TRBD2|TRBV7-2|NA
TGTGCCAGCAGCTTAGCTAGCGGGAGGCTTCACACCGGGGAGCTGTTTTTT
CASSLASGRLHTGELFF
>TRBJ2-3|NA|TRBV2|NA
TGTGCCAGCGGAGGGTCCCTCACAGATACGCAGTATTTT
CASGGSLTDTQYF
>TRBJ2-7|TRBD2|TRBV5-4|NA
TGTGCCAGCAGAGTCGACAGCGGGAGCATCGAGCAGTACTTC
CASRVDSGSIEQYF
>TRBJ2-5|NA|TRBV18|NA
TGTGCCAGCTCACCCCAGAGGGCTTTGTACCAAGAGACCCAGTACTTC
CASSPQRALYQETQYF
>TRBJ1-3|NA|TRBV6-6|NA
TGTGCCAGCAGTTCGGGGACACCAGGCTCTGGAAACACCATATATTTT
CASSSGTPGSGNTIYF
>TRBJ2-1|TRBD1|TRBV6-6|NA
TGTGCCAGCAGTTACTCGACGGACAGGGCCCTCAATGAGCAGTTCTTC
CASSYSTDRALNEQFF
>TRBJ1-2|NA|TRBV19|NA
TGTGCCAGTAGTCCGAACTCGGGCTATGGCTACACCTTC
CASSPNSGYGYTF
>TRBJ2-7|NA|TRBV28|NA
TGTGCCAGCAAAAAAGGGGGATCCTACGAGCAGTACTTC
CASKKGGSYEQYF
>TRBJ2-4|TRBD1|TRBV5-1|NA
TGCGCCAGCAACCCAGGGGGCGCCGCCAAAAACATTCAGTACTTC
CASNPGGAAKNIQYF
>TRBJ1-1|TRBD1|TRBV2|many
TGTGCCAGCGGAGGACAGGGTCACACTGAAGCTTTCTTT
CASGGQGHTEAFF
>TRBJ1-5|NA|TRBV25-1|NA
TGTGCCAGCAGTGGGGGACAAGGGGTTCTAGAAGGTCAGCCCCAGCATTTT
CASSGGQGVLEGQPQHF
>TRBJ1-2|NA|TRBV9|NA
TGTGCCAGCAGCTTCCGGACAGAGACGGCGAACTATGGCTACACCTTC
CASSFRTETANYGYTF
>TRBJ2-4|NA|TRBV6-1|NA
TGTGCCAGCAGACCAACCTGGTGGGGGGGCGACATTCAGTACTTC
CASRPTWWGGDIQYF
>TRBJ1-2|NA|TRBV30|NA
TGTGCCTGGAGTGTAACAGAGAACTATGGCTACACCTTC
CAWSVTENYGYTF
>TRBJ2-3|NA|TRBV10-3|few
TGTGCCATCAGTGAGCCCAGCCGGGGCACAGATACGCAGTATTTT
CAISEPSRGTDTQYF
>TRBJ1-1|NA|TRBV6-6|NA
TGTGCCAGCAGTTGGGGCACTTCGAACACTGAAGCTTTCTTT
CASSWGTSNTEAFF
>TRBJ1-2|NA|TRBV7-3|NA
TGTGCCAGCAGGGCAGTGGTCGGCTACACCTTC
CASRAVVGYTF
>TRBJ2-7|NA|TRBV9|NA
TGTGCCAGCAGCTTACAGGGTGCATCCTACGAGCAGTACTTC
CASSLQGASYEQYF
>TRBJ1-2|NA|TRBV12-5|NA
TGTGCTAGTGGTTTGGACTTATACGGGGTAACCTATGGCTACACCTTC
CASGLDLYGVTYGYTF
>TRBJ2-7|TRBD1|TRBV30|few
TGTGCCTGGGGTGGGACAGGGGACTACGAGCAGTACTTC
CAWGGTGDYEQYF
>TRBJ2-2|NA|TRBV7-3|NA
TGTGCCAGCAGCCCTAAGCGGACCGGGGAGCTGTTTTTT
CASSPKRTGELFF
>TRBJ1-2|NA|TRBV19|few
TGTGCCAGTAGTATAGTTACAGGGAACTATGGCTACACCTTC
CASSIVTGNYGYTF
>TRBJ1-2|NA|TRBV4-1|few
TGCGCCAGCAGCCAAGTCGGGGGAGACTATGGCTACACCTTC
CASSQVGGDYGYTF
>TRBJ2-5|TRBD1|TRBV5-1|once
TGCGCCAGCAGCTTGGGAGAGACAGGGGTCCGGGGGACCCAGTACTTC
CASSLGETGVRGTQYF
>TRBJ1-5|NA|TRBV5-6|NA
TGTGCCAGCAGCTCACTCGCCACAGGCTTTAGCAATCAGCCCCAGCATTTT
CASSSLATGFSNQPQHF
>TRBJ1-1|TRBD1|TRBV19|few
TGTGCCAGTATGGTGACAGGGGGCGGAACTGAAGCTTTCTTT
CASMVTGGGTEAFF
>TRBJ2-6|NA|TRBV6-4|NA
TGTGCCAGCAGTATGACGGCAGGGCCTGGGGCCAACGTCCTGACTTTC
CASSMTAGPGANVLTF
>TRBJ2-5|TRBD2|TRBV9|NA
TGTGCCAGCAGCGTGGCTCATGGGACTAGCGGGAGAGAGACCCAGTACTTC
CASSVAHGTSGRETQYF
>TRBJ2-5|TRBD2|TRBV2|NA
TGTGCCAGCAGTGAACTTGGAGCGGGAGGGCCGGGAGAGACCCAGTACTTC
CASSELGAGGPGETQYF
>TRBJ2-7|NA|TRBV5-4|NA
TGTGCCAGCAGCTTGCCAGGGACAAACTCCTACGAGCAGTACTTC
CASSLPGTNSYEQYF
>TRBJ1-6|TRBD1|TRBV10-3|NA
TGTGCCATTAGTCATGGAACAGGGGATAATTCACCCCTCCACTTT
CAISHGTGDNSPLHF
>TRBJ2-7|NA|TRBV5-1|few
TGCGCCAGCAGCTGGAGGTCCGGAGGGGCCTACGAGCAGTACTTC
CASSWRSGGAYEQYF